Presented here are 18 T cell receptor beta chains from one specimen sequenced in a study of cytomegalovirus exposure and HLA in healthy donors. Primers included in the PCR were 60 Vbeta and 13 Jbeta primers. This table comes from immunoSEQ multiplex PCR, and its TCRdb copy is limited to in-frame clones, with some not included. The profile shows fewer than 150,000 clones, less than 20% of them singletons. What was sequenced was PBMCs. These receptors were taken from a woman aged 18-35 years in good health and CMV-seronegative.

J is TRBJ1-1 and V is TRBV6-5, with 11 bases that match TRBD1. This CDR3 has 13 residues. Germline V gene lookup returns CDR1 MNHEY and CDR2 SVGAGI. The junction had 7 bases not matched to a gene; V was cut back by 6 bases and J by 10 bases. The CDR3 coding sequence is TGTGCCAGCAGAACACCCGGGACAGGGGGAGCTTTCTTT. Translation gives CASRTPGTGGAFF.

The chain carries TRBV6-5 and TRBJ2-1; D is possibly TRBD2 (7 bases). V was shortened by 5 bases and J by 4 bases, with 15 bases between the two germline ends. The CDR3 extends over 15 amino acids. Germline CDR1 MNHEY, CDR2 SVGAGI. The CDR3 here is CASSQRGRGYNEQFF. CDR3 DNA sequence: TGTGCCAGCAGTCAGCGTGGGAGGGGGTACAATGAGCAGTTCTTC.

The V gene is TRBV28, the J gene TRBJ1-2, with 8 positions matching TRBD1. J was trimmed by 5 bases and V by 2 bases; bases with no gene match: 10. Germline V gives CDR1 MDHEN, CDR2 SYDVKM. The CDR3 contains 16 residues. CDR3 bases: TGTGCCAGCAGTTTAAGCGGAGCAGGGGGCGCGTATGGCTACACCTTC. Amino acids: CASSLSGAGGAYGYTF.

V and J are TRBV28 and TRBJ1-6, with D tentatively TRBD1 (6 bases). Germline values: CDR1 MDHEN, CDR2 SYDVKM. The V gene lost 6 bases and the J gene lost 7 bases, with 16 bases spanning the gap. The CDR3 totals 15 residues. The CDR3 spells CASRTFGQPNSPLHF. The CDR3 region has the DNA TGTGCCAGCAGAACCTTCGGACAGCCCAATTCACCCCTCCACTTT.

This clone showed up just a few times. This chain uses TRBV7-9 with TRBJ2-7; 12 nucleotides match TRBD1. The V segment lost 4 bases and the J segment 3 bases; nucleotides outside the gene matches: 7. The CDR3 is 16 amino acids. CDR1 and CDR2 from the germline V gene are SEHNR and FQNEAQ (reference sequence). The CDR3 bases are TGTGCCAGCAGCTCACCAGGGACAGGGGGCGTCTACGAGCAGTACTTC. Amino acids: CASSSPGTGGVYEQYF.

The chain combines TRBV9 with TRBJ1-2, with TRBD1 matching 8 bases. The V and J ends lost 0 bases and 8 bases, in that order; junction bases with no gene match: 9. This CDR3 comprises 15 residues. Germline CDR1 SGDLS, CDR2 YYNGEE. CDR3 sequence (DNA): TGTGCCAGCAGCGTAGGGCAGGGGGCGGCTTACGGCTACACCTTC. It is translated as CASSVGQGAAYGYTF. Filled out from reference TRBV9 and TRBJ1-2, the complete variable domain reads DSGVTQTPKHLITATGQRVTLRCSPRSGDLSVYWYQQSLDQGLQFLIQYYNGEERAKGNILERFSAQQFPDLHSELNLSSLELGDSALYFCASSVGQGAAYGYTFGSGTRLTVV.

This clone was counted only a few times. The chain combines TRBV29-1 with TRBJ2-1; a weak D match, TRBD2 (6 bases). The CDR3 covers 15 residues. V was cut by 4 bases and J by 0 bases, with 13 bases left in between. CDR1 SQVTM and CDR2 ANQGSEA come from the germline V gene. CDR3 protein: CSVGGDTSSYNEQFF. CDR3 in DNA: TGCAGCGTTGGGGGGGATACGAGCTCCTACAATGAGCAGTTCTTC.

The chain joins TRBV7-2 to TRBJ1-3; TRBD1 matches 9 bases. The V gene's germline CDR1 is SGHTA and CDR2 FQGNSA. V was pared by 5 bases and J by 3 bases, with 5 bases of the junction left unmatched. The CDR3 is made up of 15 amino acids. This CDR3 reads CASSPRQGGGNTIYF. As DNA, the CDR3 is TGTGCCAGCAGCCCCCGACAGGGGGGTGGAAACACCATATATTTT.

The gene calls are TRBV7-9 and TRBJ1-1; perhaps TRBD1 as D (5 bases). There are 13 residues in the CDR3. The germline CDR1 and CDR2 sequences are SEHNR and FQNEAQ (reference sequence). V was cut by 8 bases and J by 0 bases, with 10 bases left in between. The CDR3 coding sequence is TGTGCCAGCGAGGGACTCTTGAACACTGAAGCTTTCTTT. The encoded protein is CASEGLLNTEAFF.

This clone was observed a handful of times. V gene TRBV5-1 combines with J gene TRBJ2-3; TRBD2 matches at 9 bases. Trimming removed 4 bases from V and 1 base from J; junction bases left unmatched: 13. This CDR3 region has 18 residues. Germline lookup yields CDR1 SGHRS and CDR2 YFSETQ. CDR3 nucleotide sequence: TGCGCCAGCAGCCTGAGCGGGAGGACAGGAGCTGGCACAGATACGCAGTATTTT. Its translation: CASSLSGRTGAGTDTQYF.

CDR3 region: CASSPGSQETQYF. For the CDR3, the DNA is TGTGCCAGCTCACCTGGCTCCCAAGAGACCCAGTACTTC. The rearrangement joins TRBV18 to TRBJ2-5, with D unresolved. This CDR3 has 13 residues. Germline loops: CDR1 KGHSH, CDR2 LQKENI. V shed 3 bases and J shed 1 base, with 6 bases lying between them.

A few counts support this clone. This sequence joins TRBV13 and TRBJ2-1, with D perhaps matching TRBD2 (6 bases). V lost 5 bases and J lost 0, with 11 bases in between. The CDR3 runs to 15 residues. The germline V gene encodes CDR1 PRHDT and CDR2 FYEKMQ (reference sequence). Here the CDR3 DNA reads TGTGCCAGCAGCCCGACTAGGAGCTCCTACAATGAGCAGTTCTTC. Its translation: CASSPTRSSYNEQFF.

The sample holds a few counts of this clone. The chain joins TRBV7-9 to TRBJ2-7, with 11 bases lining up with TRBD2. J was trimmed by 7 bases and V by 6 bases; bases with no gene match: 5. Germline V CDR1 and CDR2: SEHNR, FQNEAQ (reference sequence). This CDR3 spans 13 amino acids. CDR3 bases: TGTGCCAGCAGTGTAGCGGGAGGGCAGGAGCAGTACTTC. It is translated as CASSVAGGQEQYF.

This clone was counted between two and nine times. The rearrangement uses TRBV7-2 and TRBJ2-6; D possibly corresponds to TRBD1 (6 bases). Per the germline V gene, CDR1 is SGHTA and CDR2 is FQGNSA. The V and J ends lost 4 bases and 2 bases respectively, with 12 bases between them. This CDR3 is built from 16 residues. CDR3 sequence: CASSSTGFAGANVLTF. The DNA for the CDR3 is TGTGCCAGCAGCTCAACAGGGTTCGCTGGGGCCAACGTCCTGACTTTC.

There are a few counts of this clone. The chain recombines TRBV30 with TRBJ1-2, with a possible D match to TRBD1 (6 bases). The CDR3 sequence is 16 residues long. CDR1 is GTSNPN and CDR2 is SVGIG in the germline V gene (reference sequence). Trimming left V 2 bases short and J 0 bases short, with 16 bases between. CDR3 region: CAWSLAGVMANYGYTF. The CDR3, as DNA: TGTGCCTGGAGTCTGGCAGGGGTGATGGCTAACTATGGCTACACCTTC.

The chain joins TRBV5-1 to TRBJ2-5, with a possible D match to TRBD2 (5 bases). V was clipped by 0 bases and J by 3 bases, with 9 bases between them. The CDR3 length is 14 residues. Germline CDR1 and CDR2: SGHRS and YFSETQ. The CDR3 protein is CASSLEVGKETQYF. The CDR3, as DNA: TGCGCCAGCAGCTTGGAAGTCGGGAAAGAGACCCAGTACTTC.

The CDR3 DNA sequence: TGCGCCAGCAGCTTGGGAGGTGGGGCGACAGGCGATGAGCAGTTCTTC. The encoded protein is CASSLGGGATGDEQFF. The chain employs TRBV5-1 and TRBJ2-1; the D gene is possibly TRBD1 (6 bases). Trimming took off 0 bases at V and 8 bases at J, with 18 bases between the two ends. The CDR3 loop spans 16 amino acids. The germline V gene encodes CDR1 SGHRS and CDR2 YFSETQ.

The chain carries TRBV9 and TRBJ2-1; 7 nucleotides align to TRBD2. This CDR3 spans 17 amino acids. Germline trimming cut 4 bases from V and 6 bases from J; bases unmatched to any gene: 16. CDR1 and CDR2 (germline): SGDLS, YYNGEE. CDR3 loop: CASSTSRGGRALNEQFF. The CDR3 DNA follows: TGTGCCAGCAGCACATCACGTGGGGGGAGGGCCCTCAATGAGCAGTTCTTC.